This TCR beta chain was recorded in a study of OX40 agonist ivuxolimab in advanced cancers. The overall study: The patients' treatment was ivuxolimab, an agonistic anti-OX40 (CD134) antibody. Patients received intravenous ivuxolimab every 2 weeks at 0.01 to 10 mg/kg. People in dose escalation had one of these cancers: hepatocellular carcinoma, melanoma, renal cell or head and neck cancer.

The CDR3 spans 19 residues. J was trimmed by 8 bases and V by 0 bases; bases with no gene match: 12. CDR1 is MNHEY and CDR2 is SMNVEV in the germline V gene (reference sequence). TCRdb's copy holds only in-frame clones and misses some; the assay was immunoSEQ multiplex PCR. Here the sample spans under 95,000 clones, 85% to 95% being singletons. The sequencing used CD4+ or CD8+ T cells sorted from blood, collected in a trial of the OX40 agonist ivuxolimab. The chain couples TRBV27 to TRBJ1-6, with TRBD1 matching 11 bases. The TCR originated in an adult with an advanced solid tumor such as melanoma, head and neck, liver or kidney cancer. DNA of the CDR3: TGTGCCAGCAGTTTATCACGGACAGGGGGCGCCTACTCCGATTCACCCCTCCACTTT. This sequence encodes CASSLSRTGGAYSDSPLHF.